The clone carrying this T cell receptor beta chain was seen only a few times. The antigen remains undetermined. Exclusion followed for patients with uncontrolled infection, other autoimmune disease, pregnancy or lactation. Clinical symptoms, serum thyroxine and TRAb, thyroid ultrasound and orbital computed tomography were used for the diagnoses. Fresh peripheral blood, 10 ml, yielded the PBMCs. Researchers took RNA transcripts and amplified the TCR beta CDR3 regions from them. The HTBI primer set drove a first-round RT-PCR of the TCR CDR3. MiXCR, run by TCRdb on the multiplex PCR reads, gives a single entry per CDR3 protein. The sample yields around 600,000 distinct CDR3 sequences, roughly 14% seen once. The data are from a study of T cells in Graves' hyperthyroidism and ophthalmopathy. Broader study findings: In the analysis, a 13 V-J model separated ophthalmopathy from stable hyperthyroidism.

CDR3 length: 12 amino acids. V lost 4 bases and J 7 bases, leaving 8 bases between the germline ends. Germline loops: CDR1 MNHNS, CDR2 SASEGT. The sample consisted of blood. The receptor's source is a woman aged 45-65 years with Graves' ophthalmopathy. The chain combines TRBV6-1 with TRBJ1-5; unclear D gene. The CDR3 loop reads CASSGPRQPQHF. The CDR3 DNA reads as TGTGCCAGCAGTGGACCGCGGCAGCCCCAGCATTTT.